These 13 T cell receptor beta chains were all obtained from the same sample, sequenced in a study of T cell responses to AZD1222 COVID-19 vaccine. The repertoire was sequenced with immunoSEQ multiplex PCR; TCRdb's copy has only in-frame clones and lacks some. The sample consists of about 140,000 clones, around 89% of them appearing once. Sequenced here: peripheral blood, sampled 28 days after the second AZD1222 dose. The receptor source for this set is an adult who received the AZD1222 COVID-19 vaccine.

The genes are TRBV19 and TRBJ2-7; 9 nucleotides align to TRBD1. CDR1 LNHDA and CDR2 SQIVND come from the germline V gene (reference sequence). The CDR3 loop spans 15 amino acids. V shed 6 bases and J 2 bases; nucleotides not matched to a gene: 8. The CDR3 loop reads CASSNTGTGTYEQYF. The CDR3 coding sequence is TGTGCCAGTAGCAATACCGGGACAGGGACCTACGAGCAGTACTTC.

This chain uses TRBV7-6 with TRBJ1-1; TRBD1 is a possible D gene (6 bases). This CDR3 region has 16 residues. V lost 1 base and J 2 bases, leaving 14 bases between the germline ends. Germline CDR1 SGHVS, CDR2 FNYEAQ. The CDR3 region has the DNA TGTGCCAGCAGCTTAGAGGAGGGGGTGGGCAACACTGAAGCTTTCTTT. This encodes CASSLEEGVGNTEAFF.

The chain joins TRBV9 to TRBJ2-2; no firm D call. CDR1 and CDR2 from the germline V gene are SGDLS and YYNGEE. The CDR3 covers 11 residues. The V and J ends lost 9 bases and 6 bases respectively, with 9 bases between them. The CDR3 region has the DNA TGTGCCACCGGAAACGCCGGGGAGCTGTTTTTT. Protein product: CATGNAGELFF.

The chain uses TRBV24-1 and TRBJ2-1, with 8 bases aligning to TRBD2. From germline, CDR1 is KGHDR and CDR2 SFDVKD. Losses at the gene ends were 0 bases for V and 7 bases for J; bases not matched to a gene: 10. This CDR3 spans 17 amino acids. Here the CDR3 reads CATSDLPQSGRVNEQFF. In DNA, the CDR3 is TGTGCCACCAGTGATTTGCCCCAGAGCGGGAGAGTTAATGAGCAGTTCTTC.

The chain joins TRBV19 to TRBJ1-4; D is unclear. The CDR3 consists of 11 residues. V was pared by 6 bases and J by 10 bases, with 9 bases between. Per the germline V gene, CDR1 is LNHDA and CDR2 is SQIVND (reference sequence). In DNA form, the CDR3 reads TGTGCCAGTAGGAAACAGAGAAAACTGTTTTTT. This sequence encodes CASRKQRKLFF.

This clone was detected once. CDR3 nucleotide sequence: TGTGCCAGCAGTTTACCCGCGGGAAAACCACCCTCCTACAATGAGCAGTTCTTC. This gives the protein CASSLPAGKPPSYNEQFF. This rearrangement joins TRBV28 to TRBJ2-1, with a tentative D call TRBD2 (6 bases). V lost 2 bases, J lost 0 bases, and 17 bases lay in between. Germline V gene lookup returns CDR1 MDHEN and CDR2 SYDVKM. This CDR3 comprises 18 residues.

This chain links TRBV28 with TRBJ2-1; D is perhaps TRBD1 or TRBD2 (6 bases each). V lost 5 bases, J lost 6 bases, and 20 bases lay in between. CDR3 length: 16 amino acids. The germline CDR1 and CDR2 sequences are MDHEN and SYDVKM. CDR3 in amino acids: CASSPRGLRGVNEQFF. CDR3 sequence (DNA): TGTGCCAGCAGTCCCAGGGGACTCCGAGGGGTCAATGAGCAGTTCTTC.

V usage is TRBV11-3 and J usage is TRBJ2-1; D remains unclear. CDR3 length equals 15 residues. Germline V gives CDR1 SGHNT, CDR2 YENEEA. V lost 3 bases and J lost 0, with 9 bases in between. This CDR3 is CASSFGLGSYNEQFF. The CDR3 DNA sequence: TGTGCCAGCAGCTTTGGGTTAGGCTCCTACAATGAGCAGTTCTTC.

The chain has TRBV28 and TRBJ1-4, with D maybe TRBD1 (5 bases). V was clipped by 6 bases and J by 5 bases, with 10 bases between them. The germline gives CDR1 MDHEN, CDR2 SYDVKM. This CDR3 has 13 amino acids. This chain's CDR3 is CASRGDSNEKLFF. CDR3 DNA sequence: TGTGCCAGCAGGGGGGATTCGAATGAAAAACTGTTTTTT.

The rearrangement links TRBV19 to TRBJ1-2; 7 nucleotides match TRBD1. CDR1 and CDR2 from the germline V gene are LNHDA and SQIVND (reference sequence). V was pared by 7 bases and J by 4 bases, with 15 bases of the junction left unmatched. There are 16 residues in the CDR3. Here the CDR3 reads CASTTGATFTGYGYTF. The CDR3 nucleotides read TGTGCCAGTACTACAGGGGCGACCTTCACTGGCTATGGCTACACCTTC.

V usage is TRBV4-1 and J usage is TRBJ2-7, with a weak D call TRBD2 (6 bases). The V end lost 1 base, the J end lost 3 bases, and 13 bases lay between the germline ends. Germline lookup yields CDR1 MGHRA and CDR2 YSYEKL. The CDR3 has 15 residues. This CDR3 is CASSQGGTGDYEQYF. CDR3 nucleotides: TGCGCCAGCAGCCAAGGTGGCACGGGAGACTACGAGCAGTACTTC.

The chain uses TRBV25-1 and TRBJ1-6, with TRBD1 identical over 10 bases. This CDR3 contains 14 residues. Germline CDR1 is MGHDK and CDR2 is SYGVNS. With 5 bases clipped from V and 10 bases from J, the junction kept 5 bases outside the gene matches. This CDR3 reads CASSRQGADSPLHF. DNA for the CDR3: TGTGCCAGCAGTCGACAGGGGGCCGACTCACCCCTCCACTTT. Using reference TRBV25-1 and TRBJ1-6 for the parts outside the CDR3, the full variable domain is EADIYQTPRYLVIGTGKKITLECSQTMGHDKMYWYQQDPGMELHLIHYSYGVNSTEKGDLSSESTVSRIRTEHFPLTLESARPSHTSQYLCASSRQGADSPLHFGNGTRLTVT.

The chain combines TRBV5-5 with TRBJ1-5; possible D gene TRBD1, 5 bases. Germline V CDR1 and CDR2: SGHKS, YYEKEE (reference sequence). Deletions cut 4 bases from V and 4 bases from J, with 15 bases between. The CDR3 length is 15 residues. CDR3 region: CASSTLTENNQPQHF. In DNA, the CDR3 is TGTGCCAGCAGCACCCTGACAGAGAATAATCAGCCCCAGCATTTT.